A selection of T cell receptor beta chains follows, all from one sample in a study of long-term antiretroviral therapy in people with HIV. TCRdb's copy holds only in-frame clones and misses some; the assay was immunoSEQ multiplex PCR. Counted here are more than 10,000 clones, roughly three quarters occurring once; the ten biggest clones make up 15% to 25%. The sequenced sample was unsorted PBMCs, obtained 0.5 years before starting antiretroviral therapy. All receptors come from a woman in her thirties or forties with HIV. CDR3s include the opening cysteine and the closing phenylalanine or tryptophan. A D gene is named only where the DNA matches it firmly. Size tells how often a clone was seen (once, few, many) or the class of an expanded clone, and some rows leave it out.

CDR3 protein: CASSLVGAEAFF; CDR3 DNA: TGTGCCAGCAGTTTAGTAGGTGCCGAAGCTTTCTTT; V gene: TRBV27; D gene: .; J gene: TRBJ1-1; clone size: .
CDR3 protein: CASSFPQRLEAFF; CDR3 DNA: TGTGCCAGTAGTTTCCCTCAACGTCTTGAAGCTTTCTTT; V gene: TRBV19; D gene: .; J gene: TRBJ1-1; clone size: once
CDR3 protein: CASSLDAETYEQYF; CDR3 DNA: TGTGCCAGCAGCTTAGATGCAGAAACCTACGAGCAGTACTTC; V gene: TRBV7-9; D gene: .; J gene: TRBJ2-7; clone size: .
CDR3 protein: CASSQIGQGWSTGELFF; CDR3 DNA: TGTGCCAGCAGCCAAATCGGACAGGGGTGGAGCACCGGGGAGCTGTTTTTT; V gene: TRBV7-9; D gene: TRBD1; J gene: TRBJ2-2; clone size: large
CDR3 protein: CASSLVTEDPNYGYTF; CDR3 DNA: TGTGCCAGCAGCTTAGTTACAGAAGATCCTAACTATGGCTACACCTTC; V gene: TRBV7-9; D gene: .; J gene: TRBJ1-2; clone size: few
CDR3 protein: CASSQDQTAVNYGYTF; CDR3 DNA: TGCGCCAGCAGCCAAGATCAGACGGCAGTTAACTATGGCTACACCTTC; V gene: TRBV4-1; D gene: .; J gene: TRBJ1-2; clone size: few
CDR3 protein: CASSQQTSGSTDTQYF; CDR3 DNA: TGTGCCAGCAGCCAACAGACTAGCGGGAGCACAGATACGCAGTATTTT; V gene: TRBV7-8; D gene: TRBD2; J gene: TRBJ2-3; clone size: .
CDR3 protein: CASSPGGNEQFF; CDR3 DNA: TGTGCCAGCAGCCCCGGCGGAAATGAGCAGTTCTTC; V gene: TRBV7-6; D gene: .; J gene: TRBJ2-1; clone size: .
CDR3 protein: CASSQYYEQYF; CDR3 DNA: TGTGCCAGCAGCCAATACTACGAGCAGTACTTC; V gene: TRBV14; D gene: .; J gene: TRBJ2-7; clone size: .
CDR3 protein: CASSLNRYQETQYF; CDR3 DNA: TGTGCCAGCAGCCTAAACAGGTACCAAGAGACCCAGTACTTC; V gene: TRBV11-2; D gene: .; J gene: TRBJ2-5; clone size: .
CDR3 protein: CASNQVTGELFF; CDR3 DNA: TGTGCCAGCAACCAGGTCACCGGGGAGCTGTTTTTT; V gene: TRBV9; D gene: .; J gene: TRBJ2-2; clone size: few
CDR3 protein: CASSEEMRAFGTGYGYTF; CDR3 DNA: TGTGCCAGCAGTGAAGAGATGAGGGCCTTCGGGACGGGCTATGGCTACACCTTC; V gene: TRBV6-1; D gene: .; J gene: TRBJ1-2; clone size: .
CDR3 protein: CASSFGQGYSYEQYF; CDR3 DNA: TGTGCCAGCAGCTTCGGACAGGGTTATTCCTACGAGCAGTACTTC; V gene: TRBV7-9; D gene: TRBD1; J gene: TRBJ2-7; clone size: .
CDR3 protein: CASSLGHFPDTQYF; CDR3 DNA: TGTGCCAGCAGCTTAGGCCATTTCCCAGATACGCAGTATTTT; V gene: TRBV11-3; D gene: .; J gene: TRBJ2-3; clone size: .
CDR3 protein: CASSFPNSPLHF; CDR3 DNA: TGTGCCAGCAGTTTTCCTAATTCACCCCTCCACTTT; V gene: TRBV6-5; D gene: .; J gene: TRBJ1-6; clone size: .